The 20 T cell receptor beta chains below come from one sample, sequenced in a study of control samples from healthy donors and cancer patients. Some clones are missing from TCRdb's copy, which holds only in-frame ones; the method was immunoSEQ multiplex PCR. The sample has 100,000 to 150,000 clones; approximately 90% are singletons. Sequencing was done on a sample of blood. These receptors originate from a man between 18 and 35 years old in good health.

This chain joins TRBV6-6 and TRBJ1-5, with D perhaps matching TRBD1 (6 bases). CDR3 length: 13 amino acids. V gave up 7 bases and J gave up 7 bases, with 14 bases separating them. Germline loops: CDR1 MNHNY, CDR2 SVGAGI (reference sequence). CDR3 sequence (DNA): TGTGCCAGCACCGAGTCCAGGGGACAGCCCCAGCATTTT. It specifies CASTESRGQPQHF.

This clone was counted a single time. The chain couples TRBV27 to TRBJ1-4, with TRBD1 matching 7 bases. Germline CDR1 MNHEY, CDR2 SMNVEV (reference sequence). Trimming cost V 2 bases and J 6 bases; bases outside gene matches: 12. CDR3 length: 17 residues. As DNA, the CDR3 is TGTGCCAGCAGTTTACGATACGGAGGGGGCGCAGATGAAAAACTGTTTTTT. The encoded protein is CASSLRYGGGADEKLFF.

This clone was observed once. V usage is TRBV5-1 and J usage is TRBJ1-2; D is undetermined. Germline V CDR1 and CDR2: SGHRS, YFSETQ. The CDR3 runs to 13 residues. V was cut by 0 bases and J by 5 bases, with 8 bases left in between. The chain's CDR3 is CASSLADQYGYTF. The CDR3 nucleotides read TGCGCCAGCAGCTTGGCTGACCAGTATGGCTACACCTTC.

This rearrangement joins TRBV7-7 to TRBJ2-5, with TRBD2 matching over 15 bases. The CDR3 runs 16 residues. The ends lost 6 bases at V and 6 bases at J; junction bases unmatched: 8. Per germline, CDR1 SSHAT and CDR2 FNYEAQ (reference sequence). The CDR3 region has the DNA TGTGCCAGCAGTTCCGGACTAGCGGGGGGGTCGAAGACCCAGTACTTC. Residues: CASSSGLAGGSKTQYF.

The DNA for the CDR3 is TGTGCCAGCAGCCCGAATAGCAATCAGCCCCAGCATTTT. The encoded protein is CASSPNSNQPQHF. The chain links TRBV27 to TRBJ1-5, with D uncertain. This CDR3 is 13 amino acids long. V was pared by 6 bases and J by 0 bases, with 6 bases between. The germline CDR1 and CDR2 sequences are MNHEY and SMNVEV (reference sequence).

The chain couples TRBV5-4 to TRBJ1-2; TRBD1 might be the D (6 bases). The CDR3 sequence is 17 residues long. Germline loops: CDR1 SGHNT, CDR2 YYREEE (reference sequence). V lost 0 bases, J lost 4 bases, and 19 bases lay in between. CDR3 sequence reads: CASSLEGGLGASYGYTF. CDR3 sequence (DNA): TGTGCCAGCAGCTTGGAGGGGGGACTAGGTGCAAGCTATGGCTACACCTTC.

The chain carries TRBV19 and TRBJ1-3, with D possibly TRBD1 on 5 matching bases. V gave up 1 base and J gave up 0 bases, with 13 bases separating them. The germline V gene has CDR1 LNHDA and CDR2 SQIVND (reference sequence). This CDR3 region has 17 residues. CDR3 DNA: TGTGCCAGTAGTATAGGCCTGGGACGGTCCTCTGGAAACACCATATATTTT. Translating gives CASSIGLGRSSGNTIYF.

The chain has TRBV2 and TRBJ2-7, with 7 bases that match TRBD1. The CDR3 has 14 residues. V shed 3 bases and J 4 bases; nucleotides not matched to a gene: 6. Germline V gene lookup returns CDR1 SNHLY and CDR2 FYNNEI. CDR3: CASSDPGQTYEQYF. The CDR3 nucleotides read TGTGCCAGCAGTGACCCGGGACAGACTTACGAGCAGTACTTC.

This rearrangement joins TRBV19 to TRBJ2-1; TRBD2 agrees at 9 bases. The CDR3 runs 16 residues. Trimming at V came to 0 bases and at J to 6 bases, leaving 6 bases not matched to a gene. Germline lookup yields CDR1 LNHDA and CDR2 SQIVND (reference sequence). The CDR3 region has the DNA TGTGCCAGTAGTATAGATTTGTCTAGCGGGGCCAATGAGCAGTTCTTC. Its protein product is CASSIDLSSGANEQFF.

The chain couples TRBV6-5 to TRBJ1-3; the D is unclear. Trimming pared 5 bases from V and 0 bases from J, leaving 11 bases between. The CDR3 extends over 15 amino acids. Germline CDR1 reads MNHEY; CDR2 reads SVGAGI. The CDR3 nucleotides are TGTGCCAGCAGTCCCGGCAGTCACTCTGGAAACACCATATATTTT. It yields the protein CASSPGSHSGNTIYF.

This clone has only one observation. The V call is TRBV6-5, the J call TRBJ1-4; D unresolved. Germline CDR1 reads MNHEY; CDR2 reads SVGAGI. Trimming took off 2 bases at V and 2 bases at J, with 12 bases between the two ends. CDR3 length: 16 amino acids. CDR3 loop: CASSYTHGSTNEKLFF. CDR3 nucleotide sequence: TGTGCCAGCAGTTACACCCACGGGAGCACTAATGAAAAACTGTTTTTT.

The V and J genes are TRBV5-1 and TRBJ2-7; D is uncertain. Per germline, CDR1 SGHRS and CDR2 YFSETQ. The germline V and J ends were trimmed by 4 bases and 2 bases, with 10 bases remaining between them. There are 13 residues in the CDR3. The chain's CDR3 is CASSPDPTYEQYF. Written as DNA, the CDR3 is TGCGCCAGCAGCCCGGACCCGACCTACGAGCAGTACTTC. The full variable domain, its missing parts supplied by reference TRBV5-1 and TRBJ2-7, is KAGVTQTPRYLIKTRGQQVTLSCSPISGHRSVSWYQQTPGQGLQFLFEYFSETQRNKGNFPGRFSGRQFSNSRSEMNVSTLELGDSALYLCASSPDPTYEQYFGPGTRLTVT.

The chain couples TRBV9 to TRBJ2-5, with TRBD1 matching over 8 bases. The junction had 0 bases not matched to a gene; V was cut back by 0 bases and J by 2 bases. The CDR3 is 14 residues long. Germline V gene lookup returns CDR1 SGDLS and CDR2 YYNGEE. CDR3 protein: CASSVGQGQETQYF. The CDR3 region has the DNA TGTGCCAGCAGCGTAGGACAGGGGCAAGAGACCCAGTACTTC.

The chain carries TRBV2 and TRBJ1-5, with 8 bases that match TRBD1. CDR1 and CDR2 (germline): SNHLY, FYNNEI. V was clipped by 3 bases and J by 7 bases; unmatched bases: 8. The CDR3 has 15 residues. Written as DNA, the CDR3 is TGTGCCAGCAGTGAGACGACAGGGGTTGGACAGCCCCAGCATTTT. This codes for CASSETTGVGQPQHF.

The chain employs TRBV5-1 and TRBJ1-1; 10 bases map to TRBD1. The CDR3 spans 15 residues. J was trimmed by 3 bases and V by 0 bases; bases with no gene match: 2. The germline V gene has CDR1 SGHRS and CDR2 YFSETQ. The CDR3 is CASSLVGTGDTEAFF. For the CDR3, the DNA is TGCGCCAGCAGCTTGGTCGGGACAGGGGACACTGAAGCTTTCTTT.

The chain is built from TRBV18 and TRBJ2-7; the D is unclear. V lost 4 bases and J 1 base, leaving 14 bases between the germline ends. Looked up from germline, CDR1 is KGHSH and CDR2 is LQKENI. The CDR3 consists of 15 residues. CDR3 sequence (DNA): TGTGCCAGCTCACTGTTTAAGGGTTCGTCCTACGAGCAGTACTTC. Residues: CASSLFKGSSYEQYF.

The rearrangement uses TRBV6-5 and TRBJ1-5; D is uncertain. Trimming pared 4 bases from V and 3 bases from J, leaving 16 bases between. The germline CDR1 and CDR2 sequences are MNHEY and SVGAGI. The CDR3 contains 16 residues. This CDR3 reads CASSWALPSHNQPQHF. The CDR3, as DNA: TGTGCCAGCAGTTGGGCCCTTCCCTCCCACAATCAGCCCCAGCATTTT.

This chain uses TRBV28 with TRBJ2-5; possibly TRBD1 for D (5 bases). CDR1 is MDHEN and CDR2 is SYDVKM in the germline V gene. With 1 base removed from V and 4 bases from J, the gap between germline ends came to 10 bases. This CDR3 is built from 14 residues. The CDR3 coding sequence is TGTGCCAGCAGTTTATTCGGCAGGGTAGAGACCCAGTACTTC. It codes for CASSLFGRVETQYF.

The chain has TRBV5-1 and TRBJ1-4, with unresolved D. V dropped 0 bases and J dropped 3 bases, with 6 bases sitting between them. Looked up from germline, CDR1 is SGHRS and CDR2 is YFSETQ. The CDR3 sequence is 14 residues long. This chain's CDR3 is CASSLGGPNEKLFF. CDR3 coding DNA: TGCGCCAGCAGCTTGGGCGGGCCTAATGAAAAACTGTTTTTT.

The V call is TRBV27, the J call TRBJ1-2; possible D gene TRBD1, 5 bases. The germline V gene encodes CDR1 MNHEY and CDR2 SMNVEV (reference sequence). The V and J ends lost 8 bases and 4 bases respectively, with 17 bases between them. The CDR3 runs to 14 residues. CDR3 loop: CASLPRGSLYGYTF. The CDR3 region has the DNA TGTGCCAGCCTGCCCCGGGGCAGTCTCTATGGCTACACCTTC.